These T cell receptor beta chains were read from a single sample in a study of T cell repertoires in cytomegalovirus infection. These receptors' antigens are unknown. One entry per CDR3 protein results from TCRdb running MiXCR on the reads. The sample holds some 940,000 distinct CDR3 sequences, roughly 31% seen once. Sequences were derived from cultured CD8+ T cells from PBMCs, sampled from culture after CMV antigen stimulation. Receptors were obtained from a human donor in good health (CMV status not recorded). Some clones in this sample may be carry-over from other donors' samples. The CDR3 runs from the conserved cysteine through the conserved F or W. A D gene is named only where the DNA matches it firmly. Clone size is not always given. Where it is, it says once, few, many or a class for expanded clones.

d_call	j_call	v_call	clone_size	cdr3_aa	cdr3_nt
-	TRBJ1-2	TRBV29-1	-	CSVAQGASVNYGYTF	TGCAGCGTTGCTCAAGGGGCGTCTGTCAACTATGGCTACACCTTC
-	TRBJ1-5	TRBV6-1	few	CASSEAGHQPQHF	TGTGCCAGCAGTGAAGCGGGCCATCAGCCCCAGCATTTT
-	TRBJ1-5	TRBV6-2/TRBV6-3	-	CASRPIRSTREPQHF	TGTGCCAGCAGGCCTATCAGGTCGACGAGAGAGCCCCAGCATTTT
-	TRBJ1-1	TRBV2	-	CASSGRHGAFF	TGTGCCAGCAGTGGACGGCACGGAGCTTTCTTT
-	TRBJ2-2	TRBV5-6	-	CASSLIRRANTGELFF	TGTGCCAGCAGCTTAATCCGCCGCGCGAACACCGGGGAGCTGTTTTTT
-	TRBJ1-1	TRBV27	-	CASRSGFGNTEAFF	TGTGCCAGCAGATCAGGGTTTGGGAACACTGAAGCTTTCTTT
-	TRBJ1-5	TRBV20-1	-	CSARPEGQPQHF	TGCAGTGCTAGACCCGAGGGGCAGCCCCAGCATTTT
-	TRBJ2-5	TRBV7-3	few	CASSLPGTPQETQYF	TGTGCCAGCAGCTTACCCGGGACACCTCAAGAGACCCAGTACTTC
-	TRBJ2-5	TRBV4-1	-	CASSQDSGTRETQYF	TGCGCCAGCAGCCAAGATAGCGGAACCAGAGAGACCCAGTACTTC
-	TRBJ1-5	TRBV27	-	CVSDPTGRGNQPQHF	TGTGTCAGCGATCCCACGGGTAGGGGTAATCAGCCCCAGCATTTT
TRBD2	TRBJ2-7	TRBV7-9	few	CASGGGANEQYF	TGTGCCAGTGGCGGGGGGGCCAACGAGCAGTACTTC
TRBD1	TRBJ1-4	TRBV27	few	CASVGQGEKLFF	TGTGCCAGCGTTGGACAGGGTGAAAAACTGTTTTTT
-	TRBJ1-1	TRBV7-9	few	CASSSAGNTEAFF	TGTGCCAGCAGTTCTGCGGGGAACACTGAAGCTTTCTTT
-	TRBJ2-3	TRBV15	-	CATSITEGPTDTQYF	TGTGCCACCAGCATAACCGAGGGACCCACAGATACGCAGTATTTT
-	TRBJ2-5	TRBV27	-	CASSSMDGGETQYF	TGTGCCAGCAGTTCCATGGACGGGGGAGAGACCCAGTACTTC
-	TRBJ1-1	TRBV19	-	CASSMREENTEAFF	TGTGCCAGTAGTATGAGAGAGGAGAACACTGAAGCTTTCTTT
-	TRBJ2-2	TRBV6-6	few	CASSTPGNGRNTGELFF	TGTGCCAGCAGCACACCGGGGAACGGGAGAAACACCGGGGAGCTGTTTTTT
-	TRBJ1-5	TRBV28	-	CASSLLWEGGRRNQPQHF	TGTGCCAGCAGTTTATTGTGGGAGGGGGGGAGGCGCAATCAGCCCCAGCATTTT
TRBD1	TRBJ2-3	TRBV14	-	CASSPSAGYDRGFTDTQYF	TGTGCCAGCAGCCCCTCGGCGGGGTATGACAGGGGATTCACAGATACGCAGTATTTT
-	TRBJ1-1	TRBV6-2/TRBV6-3	few	CASSILDGLRTEAFF	TGTGCCAGCAGTATACTGGACGGACTACGGACTGAAGCTTTCTTT
-	TRBJ2-3	TRBV7-9	-	CASSSRREITDTQYF	TGTGCCAGCAGCTCACGCAGGGAAATCACAGATACGCAGTATTTT
-	TRBJ1-1	TRBV19	few	CASSIDSHTEAFF	TGTGCCAGTAGTATAGATTCTCACACTGAAGCTTTCTTT
-	TRBJ1-3	TRBV7-6	-	CAGSPREGLSGNTIYF	TGTGCCGGCAGCCCACGAGAAGGGCTCTCTGGAAACACCATATATTTT
-	TRBJ2-7	TRBV3-1	-	CASSLYRGRNPYEQYF	TGTGCCAGCAGCCTATACCGGGGCAGAAACCCCTACGAGCAGTACTTC
TRBD1	TRBJ1-5	TRBV6-5	few	CASSMSTGGDQPQHF	TGTGCCAGCAGTATGTCGACAGGGGGAGATCAGCCCCAGCATTTT